The rows below give T cell receptor beta chains drawn from one sample of a study of shared clonotypes between healthy human individuals. Measured with immunoSEQ multiplex PCR; TCRdb has only the in-frame clones, and not every one. The sample holds about 2.2 million clones; 93% are singletons and the top ten take 1.5% to 2%. The sample comprised naive CD8+ T cells from PBMCs. These receptors were collected from a man aged 18 to 35 in good health. Some clones in this sample may be carry-over from other donors' samples. Each CDR3 is given with its conserved first and last residue. D genes are given only for firm matches. The size entry is marked missing in some rows and otherwise reads once, few, many or a size class.

clone size	D gene	V gene	J gene	CDR3 protein	CDR3 DNA
-	-	TRBV18	TRBJ1-2	CASLSPDSIYGYTF	TGTGCCAGCTTATCGCCGGACAGCATTTATGGCTACACCTTC
-	-	TRBV11-2	TRBJ1-1	CASSLLGPEAFF	TGTGCCAGCAGCTTACTTGGCCCAGAAGCTTTCTTT
-	TRBD2	TRBV7-9	TRBJ2-5	CASSLRLAMQETQYF	TGTGCCAGCAGCTTAAGACTAGCCATGCAAGAGACCCAGTACTTC
-	TRBD1	TRBV9	TRBJ2-7	CASSRAGQGAYEQYF	TGTGCCAGCAGCCGGGCCGGACAGGGGGCCTACGAGCAGTACTTC
-	-	TRBV4-1	TRBJ2-5	CASSQAQLQETQYF	TGCGCCAGCAGCCAAGCACAGCTCCAAGAGACCCAGTACTTC
-	-	TRBV11-1	TRBJ1-1	CASSLIRGTDTEAFF	TGTGCCAGCAGCTTAATACGGGGGACCGACACTGAAGCTTTCTTT
-	-	TRBV6-1	TRBJ1-5	CASSDLYQPQHF	TGTGCCAGCAGTGATTTGTATCAGCCCCAGCATTTT
-	-	TRBV15	TRBJ1-4	CATSRDLRTNEKLFF	TGTGCCACCAGCAGAGATCTGAGAACTAATGAAAAACTGTTTTTT
-	TRBD1	TRBV2	TRBJ1-1	CASQYRGSHTEAFF	TGTGCCAGCCAATACAGGGGCTCGCACACTGAAGCTTTCTTT
-	TRBD1	TRBV29-1	TRBJ2-1	CSVNEPGQGYNEQFF	TGCAGCGTTAACGAACCGGGACAGGGTTACAATGAGCAGTTCTTC
-	-	TRBV6-5	TRBJ1-2	CASSYGHLRGYTF	TGTGCCAGCAGTTATGGACACCTTAGGGGCTACACCTTC
-	-	TRBV4-3	TRBJ2-1	CASSQVIADEQFF	TGCGCCAGCAGCCAAGTAATCGCTGACGAGCAGTTCTTC
-	-	TRBV4-3	TRBJ2-4	CASSQLTGAKNIQYF	TGCGCCAGCAGCCAGTTGACCGGAGCCAAAAACATTCAGTACTTC
-	-	TRBV9	TRBJ1-1	CASSVGGVVTEAFF	TGTGCCAGCAGCGTAGGTGGAGTAGTCACTGAAGCTTTCTTT
-	TRBD1	TRBV27	TRBJ2-5	CASSYRTGRETQYF	TGTGCCAGCAGTTATCGGACAGGGCGAGAGACCCAGTACTTC
once	TRBD1	TRBV29-1	TRBJ1-2	CSVEDGDRGTRGYGYTF	TGCAGCGTTGAAGATGGGGACAGAGGTACTAGGGGCTATGGCTACACCTTC
once	-	TRBV7-2	TRBJ2-3	CASGQGSPDTQYF	TGTGCCAGCGGGCAGGGATCTCCAGATACGCAGTATTTT
once	-	TRBV28	TRBJ2-3	CASSLNFGLSMQYF	TGTGCCAGCAGTTTAAATTTCGGTTTGTCCATGCAGTATTTT
-	-	TRBV28	TRBJ2-3	CASSFGGLYTDTQYF	TGTGCCAGCAGTTTCGGCGGCCTATACACAGATACGCAGTATTTT
-	-	TRBV27	TRBJ2-7	CASSPGPPGHAFYEQYF	TGTGCCAGCAGTCCTGGGCCCCCGGGTCATGCTTTCTACGAGCAGTACTTC